This T cell receptor beta chain was sequenced in a study of blood T cells in healthy people across ages (dated by TCRdb to between 2015 and 2016). Broadly, across the study: In model experiments, roughly one uniquely barcoded TCR beta cDNA molecule per two T cells was captured by template switching. The study measured age-related changes in TCR beta repertoire diversity using deep sequencing normalized with unique cDNA molecular identifiers. The study analyzed two additional independent replicas of 1 million unique cDNA reads from the same blood draw for two donors, one aged 18 to 30 and one aged 80 or older. The donors were divided into four age groups: young (average roughly 17 years), middle-aged (about 41), aged (approximately 62) and long-lived (82). To avoid experimental bias, donors of different ages were spread randomly across the sequencing lanes. The paper's findings and limits, for the study overall: Observed TCR beta diversity correlated strongly with the percentage of naive T cells measured by flow cytometry. Since profiling was done on bulk unsorted PBMCs, naive and antigen-experienced compartments could not be conclusively compared. Compared with the aged group, the long-lived group had more naive CD4+ T cells, fewer expanded clones and increased TCR diversity, a pattern suggesting age selection. Because donor CMV infection status was unknown, age-related changes in expanded clonotypes were potentially confounded. Estimates of total diversity from one million sequenced T cells were regarded as lower bounds and underestimates. As age increased, observed TCR beta diversity per million T cells dropped in a roughly linear way, and a significant reduction was already evident by age 40.

Library prep was done by 5' RACE. A second PCR of roughly 6 to 11 cycles was performed with a sample-barcoded 5' primer and a J-beta primer mix. A unique molecular identifier was introduced onto each TCR beta cDNA molecule by a template-switch 5' adaptor carrying 12 random nucleotides. At least 2.5 million CDR3-containing paired-end reads were obtained from each sample. First-strand cDNA was synthesized from all RNA with the Mint cDNA synthesis kit, primed by a TRBC-specific oligonucleotide. All cDNA was treated with uracil-DNA glycosylase and then went through a first 18-cycle PCR with the universal primers M1SS and BC2_uni_R. The paper's data handling went like this. For normalization, 1 million high-quality reads were randomly selected from each sample, with every read carrying a distinct molecular identifier. Reads with shared molecular identifiers were discarded instead of being binned into consensus sequences. MiTCR, run with a Q25 quality threshold and the strictest error-elimination algorithm, handled CDR3 identification, clonotype clustering and error correction. A nonparametric unseen species model using Euler transformation provided a lower-bound estimate of total TCR beta diversity. The public reads were reprocessed in TCRdb via fastp at Q25 and MiXCR, keeping in-frame beta chains. Duplicate CDR3 protein sequences are folded into a single record with the most common DNA and genes. The V and J calls follow TCRdb's processing rather than the paper's. The table for this sample lists approximately 1,700,000 distinct CDR3 sequences; approximately 40% of them were counted only once. The top ten clones comprise 23% of the sample.

This clonotype was detected only a few times. The antigen it binds to is not known. No base qualities exist here, and no much larger clone lies one base off it. Its CDR3 holds 14 amino acids, cysteine through phenylalanine. Solely the CDR3 DNA is kept, with 42 bases framed from the first base. The roughly 38 donors, aged roughly 6 to 95 years, were systemically healthy Caucasian individuals from Russia. Each donor gave around 9.9 milliliters of peripheral blood, collected into EDTA-treated Vacutainer tubes. Ficoll-Paque density-gradient centrifugation was used to isolate PBMCs, with at least 6.5 million per sample. Trizol reagent was used to extract total RNA from the PBMCs, yielding at least 6 micrograms per sample. For every donor, flow cytometry on a PBMC aliquot measured the percentage of naive CD45RAhigh/CD27high T cells.

What was sequenced was blood. This chain is built from TRBV12-3 or TRBV12-4 and TRBJ2-5, with the D gene too uncertain to name. The J call may be wrong; the DNA end is better matched by TRBJ2-7. The clonotype comes from a human donor in good health. Read as DNA, the sequence is TGTGCCAGCAGTCCCCGGAGAGGAAGGGACGAGCAGTACTTC. It translates to CASSPRRGRDEQYF.